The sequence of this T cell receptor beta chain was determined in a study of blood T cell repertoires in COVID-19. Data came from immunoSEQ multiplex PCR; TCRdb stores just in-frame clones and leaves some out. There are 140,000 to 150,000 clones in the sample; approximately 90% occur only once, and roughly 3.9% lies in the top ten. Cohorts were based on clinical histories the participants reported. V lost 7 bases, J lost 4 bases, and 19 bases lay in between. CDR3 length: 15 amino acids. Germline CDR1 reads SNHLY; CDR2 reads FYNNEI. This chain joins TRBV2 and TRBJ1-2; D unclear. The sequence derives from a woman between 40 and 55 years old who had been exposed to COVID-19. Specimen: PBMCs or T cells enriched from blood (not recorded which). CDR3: CASNPETLSSYGYTF. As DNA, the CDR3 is TGTGCCAGCAACCCAGAGACTCTTTCTAGCTATGGCTACACCTTC. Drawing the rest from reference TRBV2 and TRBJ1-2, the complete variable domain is EPEVTQTPSHQVTQMGQEVILRCVPISNHLYFYWYRQILGQKVEFLVSFYNNEISEKSEIFDDQFSVERPDGSNFTLKIRSTKLEDSAMYFCASNPETLSSYGYTFGSGTRLTVV.